These T cell receptor beta chains were read from a single sample in a study of T-cell memory formation after mild COVID-19. TCRdb fed the 5' RACE reads into MiXCR, producing one record per CDR3 protein. The profile shows tens of thousands of distinct CDR3 sequences, about 6.1% of them singletons. Sequencing input: PBMCs or a T cell subset sorted from them (not recorded which). The receptors derive from an adult who had mild COVID-19 (a few samples of this study predate the infection). Cell type and time point are not known. The CDR3 runs from the conserved cysteine through the conserved F or W. A D gene is named only where the DNA matches it firmly. Part of the rows lack a size; the others show once, few, many or a class for expanded clones.

V gene	J gene	clone size	D gene	CDR3 protein	CDR3 DNA
TRBV7-9	TRBJ2-5	.	.	CASSLRAAFQETQYF	TGTGCCAGCAGCTTAAGAGCGGCCTTTCAAGAGACCCAGTACTTC
TRBV3-1	TRBJ2-1	many	.	CASSQGAGTYNEQFF	TGTGCCAGCAGCCAAGGGGCGGGAACCTACAATGAGCAGTTCTTC
TRBV7-9	TRBJ2-3	many	.	CASSLGQGTQYF	TGTGCCAGCAGCTTGGGTCAGGGTACGCAGTATTTT
TRBV20-1	TRBJ2-7	.	.	CSAPHMYEQYF	TGCAGTGCGCCCCATATGTACGAGCAGTACTTC
TRBV13	TRBJ2-1	few	TRBD2	CASSLERGGGNEQFF	TGTGCCAGCAGCTTAGAGCGGGGGGGCGGGAATGAGCAGTTCTTC
TRBV12-3/TRBV12-4	TRBJ2-7	many	TRBD2	CASKRTSNYEQYF	TGTGCCAGCAAGCGGACTAGCAACTACGAGCAGTACTTC
TRBV12-3/TRBV12-4	TRBJ1-1	many	TRBD1	CASAAGQGIEAFF	TGTGCCAGTGCAGCGGGACAGGGGATTGAAGCTTTCTTT
TRBV3-1	TRBJ2-2	few	.	CASSQVSAGELFF	TGTGCCAGCAGCCAAGTCAGTGCCGGGGAGCTGTTTTTT
TRBV6-5	TRBJ2-3	medium-sized	.	CASSDWDTQYF	TGTGCCAGCAGTGACTGGGATACGCAGTATTTT
TRBV19	TRBJ1-1	.	.	CASSPSGPSAAFF	TGTGCCAGTAGTCCTTCAGGACCATCCGCAGCTTTCTTT
TRBV18	TRBJ2-7	.	TRBD2	CASSPQAGGNSYEQYF	TGTGCCAGCTCACCACAAGCGGGGGGGAACTCCTACGAGCAGTACTTC
TRBV3-1	TRBJ2-2	few	TRBD2	CASSPSLAGVGELFF	TGTGCCAGCAGCCCGTCACTAGCGGGAGTCGGGGAGCTGTTTTTT
TRBV20-1	TRBJ2-1	many	TRBD2	CSARRPSGRALEGFF	TGCAGTGCTAGACGCCCTAGCGGGAGGGCCCTCGAGGGGTTCTTC
TRBV7-2	TRBJ2-7	many	.	CASSLEGGHYYEQYF	TGTGCCAGCAGCTTAGAAGGCGGTCACTACTACGAGCAGTACTTC
TRBV6-2/TRBV6-3	TRBJ2-1	many	.	CATAIRGNEQFF	TGTGCCACCGCAATCCGGGGAAATGAGCAGTTCTTC
TRBV20-1	TRBJ2-3	many	.	CSASPGRGARRADTQYF	TGCAGTGCTAGCCCTGGGAGGGGGGCCCGCCGGGCAGATACGCAGTATTTT
TRBV5-1	TRBJ2-3	many	.	CASSHDIGPGDTQYF	TGCGCCAGCAGTCACGATATCGGGCCGGGAGATACGCAGTATTTT
TRBV5-1	TRBJ1-5	many	.	CASSLGSSDQPQHF	TGCGCCAGCAGCTTGGGCAGTTCGGATCAGCCCCAGCATTTT
TRBV20-1	TRBJ2-6	.	.	CSARRGETGANVLTF	TGCAGTGCTAGGAGGGGGGAGACTGGGGCCAACGTCCTGACTTTC
TRBV12-3/TRBV12-4	TRBJ1-2	few	.	CASSFGTLGYTF	TGTGCCAGCAGTTTCGGGACGTTAGGCTACACCTTC
TRBV3-1	TRBJ2-2	few	.	CASSQDPAGELFF	TGTGCCAGCAGCCAAGATCCAGCCGGGGAGCTGTTTTTT
TRBV4-1	TRBJ2-5	few	TRBD2	CASSQAVAGGPGETQYF	TGCGCCAGCAGCCAAGCGGTAGCGGGAGGGCCAGGGGAGACCCAGTACTTC
TRBV7-6	TRBJ2-7	few	.	CASSTYSEQYF	TGTGCCAGCAGCACATACTCCGAGCAGTACTTC
TRBV20-1	TRBJ2-3	many	TRBD1	CSANDRGRSTDTQYF	TGCAGTGCCAACGACAGGGGGAGGAGCACAGATACGCAGTATTTT
TRBV15	TRBJ2-1	many	.	CATSREGGTTQFF	TGTGCCACCAGCAGAGAAGGGGGGACTACGCAGTTCTTC
TRBV7-9	TRBJ2-7	many	TRBD1	CASSGRDRIYEQYF	TGTGCCAGCAGCGGACGGGACAGGATCTACGAGCAGTACTTC
TRBV20-1	TRBJ1-1	many	.	CSARKGKNTEAFF	TGCAGTGCTAGGAAGGGAAAGAACACTGAAGCTTTCTTT
TRBV7-2	TRBJ2-1	few	TRBD2	CASRLTSGSSYNEQFF	TGTGCCAGCAGATTGACTAGCGGGAGCTCCTACAATGAGCAGTTCTTC
TRBV3-1	TRBJ2-3	.	.	CASSQNPGRTDTQYF	TGTGCCAGCAGCCAAAATCCAGGGCGCACAGATACGCAGTATTTT
TRBV9	TRBJ2-3	few	TRBD2	CASSVVGTSGFTDTQYF	TGTGCCAGCAGCGTAGTTGGGACTAGCGGATTCACAGATACGCAGTATTTT
TRBV2	TRBJ2-3	few	TRBD2	CASRDPGLAAPDTQYF	TGTGCCAGCAGAGACCCGGGACTAGCGGCCCCAGATACGCAGTATTTT
TRBV20-1	TRBJ2-2	.	TRBD2	CSARTSGNTGELFF	TGCAGTGCTAGGACTAGCGGGAACACCGGGGAGCTGTTTTTT
TRBV12-3/TRBV12-4	TRBJ1-1	many	.	CASSRTGPAFF	TGTGCCAGCAGTCGGACGGGCCCAGCTTTCTTT
TRBV6-1	TRBJ2-3	.	TRBD2	CASRLAGLATDTQYF	TGTGCCAGCAGACTAGCGGGGCTGGCAACAGATACGCAGTATTTT
TRBV12-3/TRBV12-4	TRBJ2-6	many	.	CASSSWGLGGGAGANVLTF	TGTGCCAGCAGTTCGTGGGGACTGGGTGGTGGCGCTGGGGCCAACGTCCTGACTTTC
TRBV15	TRBJ2-5	many	.	CATSRDQGPQETQYF	TGTGCCACCAGCAGAGATCAGGGACCGCAAGAGACCCAGTACTTC
TRBV11-3	TRBJ1-3	few	.	CASSFAGLGNTIYF	TGTGCCAGCAGCTTCGCGGGACTTGGAAACACCATATATTTT
TRBV5-1	TRBJ2-1	few	TRBD2	CASSSSGSSYNEQFF	TGCGCCAGCAGTTCCAGCGGGAGTTCCTACAATGAGCAGTTCTTC
TRBV6-2/TRBV6-3	TRBJ2-2	.	.	CASSWEAGNTGELFF	TGTGCCAGCAGCTGGGAGGCAGGGAACACCGGGGAGCTGTTTTTT
TRBV9	TRBJ1-1	few	.	CASSAILTGTEAFF	TGTGCCAGCAGCGCAATCCTGACAGGCACTGAAGCTTTCTTT
TRBV4-1	TRBJ2-1	many	.	CASSPVIRANEQFF	TGCGCCAGCAGCCCCGTGATTAGAGCGAATGAGCAGTTCTTC
TRBV3-1	TRBJ1-1	few	TRBD1	CASSRGTGMNTEAFF	TGTGCCAGCAGCCGCGGGACAGGGATGAACACTGAAGCTTTCTTT
TRBV7-8	TRBJ2-1	.	TRBD1	CASSVGQGVGNNEQFF	TGTGCCAGCAGCGTCGGGCAGGGGGTGGGGAACAATGAGCAGTTCTTC
TRBV24-1	TRBJ2-3	many	.	CATSQSGTSPTDTQYF	TGTGCCACCAGTCAAAGCGGCACGAGCCCCACAGATACGCAGTATTTT
TRBV27	TRBJ1-5	many	.	CASSQGRLSNQPQHF	TGTGCCAGCAGTCAGGGTCGGTTGAGCAATCAGCCCCAGCATTTT
TRBV20-1	TRBJ2-3	.	TRBD2	CSARVSGRALTDTQYF	TGCAGTGCTAGAGTTAGCGGGAGGGCCCTCACAGATACGCAGTATTTT
TRBV5-1	TRBJ2-1	.	TRBD2	CASSLGNLAGGRQNNEQFF	TGCGCCAGCAGCTTGGGAAATTTAGCGGGGGGGCGCCAGAACAATGAGCAGTTCTTC
TRBV29-1	TRBJ2-3	many	.	CSALAKGRTDTQYF	TGCAGCGCCCTAGCGAAGGGTCGCACAGATACGCAGTATTTT
TRBV4-1	TRBJ2-2	few	.	CASSHYTGELFF	TGCGCCAGCAGCCATTACACCGGGGAGCTGTTTTTT
TRBV29-1	TRBJ2-1	medium-sized	.	CSVGQINEQFF	TGCAGCGTTGGACAGATCAATGAGCAGTTCTTC
TRBV2	TRBJ1-1	once	.	CASGKGLGANTEAFF	TGTGCCAGCGGGAAAGGCTTGGGGGCGAACACTGAAGCTTTCTTT
TRBV5-1	TRBJ2-1	many	TRBD2	CASRGLVAGHNEQFF	TGCGCCAGCCGAGGGCTGGTAGCGGGGCACAATGAGCAGTTCTTC
TRBV6-5	TRBJ1-2	many	TRBD1	CASTPGQGAGYTF	TGTGCCAGCACCCCGGGACAGGGTGCCGGCTACACCTTC
TRBV24-1	TRBJ1-1	few	.	CATSDSQRIHGEAFF	TGTGCCACCAGTGATTCCCAGAGAATTCATGGTGAAGCTTTCTTT
TRBV6-6	TRBJ2-1	.	.	CASSYSVEASRHEQFF	TGTGCCAGCAGTTACTCTGTTGAAGCTAGCCGCCATGAGCAGTTCTTC
TRBV7-9	TRBJ1-5	few	.	CASSLGQAVSNQYQHF	TGTGCCAGCAGCTTAGGACAGGCCGTTAGCAATCAGTACCAGCATTTT
TRBV9	TRBJ1-5	many	.	CASSVGLNQPQHF	TGTGCCAGCAGCGTGGGTCTCAATCAGCCCCAGCATTTT
TRBV7-8	TRBJ1-1	.	.	CASSLKRRPNTEAFF	TGTGCCAGCAGCTTAAAGCGCAGGCCCAACACTGAAGCTTTCTTT
TRBV12-3/TRBV12-4	TRBJ2-1	medium-sized	.	CASSFSGGAYNEQFF	TGTGCCAGCAGTTTTTCGGGGGGCGCCTACAATGAGCAGTTCTTC
TRBV6-6	TRBJ1-2	many	TRBD1	CASRDGNRGSYGYTF	TGTGCCAGCAGGGACGGGAACAGGGGGTCTTATGGCTACACCTTC